This T cell receptor beta chain was found in a study of patients and donors after allogeneic stem cell transplantation. MiXCR was run by TCRdb on the RT-PCR reads, yielding one entry per CDR3 protein. The table has some 880,000 distinct CDR3 sequences, about a sixth seen once; the top ten hold 5% to 6.5%. Trimming took 5 bases from V and 4 from J; bases not matched to a gene: 9. The CDR3 spans 15 residues. The receptor was isolated from a human donor who was either an allogeneic HSCT recipient or a stem cell or donor lymphocyte infusion donor (not recorded which). It is not recorded whose cells these are; they may come from a transplant donor. The chain combines TRBV12-3 or TRBV12-4 with TRBJ2-7; TRBD1 agrees at 9 bases. Sequencing was carried out using blood, either unsorted or a sorted T cell fraction (not recorded which). The CDR3 loop is CASSGGRTGAYEQYF. CDR3 in DNA: TGTGCCAGCAGTGGGGGGAGGACAGGGGCTTACGAGCAGTACTTC.